This T cell receptor beta chain was captured in a study of T cell repertoires in cytomegalovirus infection. Study context: Peptides in the study included HLA-C-restricted and HLA-B-restricted CMV epitopes.

With regard to this clonotype: The antigen is unknown.

TCRdb analysed the reads with MiXCR anew, one entry per CDR3 protein. The table includes about 830,000 distinct CDR3 sequences, approximately 29% detected once. The specimen comprised cultured CD8+ T cells from PBMCs, sampled from culture after CMV antigen stimulation. The clonotype was recovered from a human donor in good health (CMV status not recorded). Some clones in this sample may be carry-over from other donors' samples.

The DNA of the CDR3 is TGTGCCAGCGGACTAGCGGGGGGGCACGAGACCCAGTACTTC. This codes for CASGLAGGHETQYF. This rearrangement joins TRBV28 to TRBJ2-5; 15 bases are shared with TRBD2. Losses at the gene ends were 8 bases for V and 5 bases for J; bases not matched to a gene: 3. The CDR3 length is 14 residues. The germline V gene encodes CDR1 MDHEN and CDR2 SYDVKM.